The 20 T cell receptor beta chains below were found in one sample sequenced in a study of blood T cell repertoires in COVID-19. Libraries were prepared by immunoSEQ multiplex PCR; TCRdb keeps only in-frame clonotypes and omits some of them. The table lists tens of thousands of clones, roughly 89% of them singletons. The sample was peripheral blood. The source is a human donor in a cohort sampled during active COVID-19.

The V gene is TRBV7-8, the J gene TRBJ2-6; 8 nucleotides match TRBD2. V shed 0 bases and J 1 base; nucleotides not matched to a gene: 2. The CDR3 runs 17 residues. CDR1 SGHVS and CDR2 FQNEAQ come from the germline V gene. In DNA, the CDR3 is TGTGCCAGCAGCTTAGCTGGCGGGGGGTCTGGGGCCAACGTCCTGACTTTC. Its translation: CASSLAGGGSGANVLTF.

J is TRBJ1-4 and V is TRBV9; D might be TRBD1 (5 bases). Trimming left V 3 bases short and J 5 bases short, with 14 bases between. The CDR3 loop spans 15 amino acids. Per the germline V gene, CDR1 is SGDLS and CDR2 is YYNGEE. The CDR3 coding sequence is TGTGCCAGCAGCGAGGGAGGGGCGGAGAATGAAAAACTGTTTTTT. Amino acid sequence: CASSEGGAENEKLFF.

This CDR3 is CATTTGTGAEQYF. CDR3 in DNA: TGTGCCACGACAACCGGGACAGGGGCCGAGCAGTACTTC. V usage is TRBV27 and J usage is TRBJ2-7; 10 bases fit TRBD1. With 10 bases clipped from V and 6 bases from J, the junction kept 9 bases outside the gene matches. CDR3 size: 13 residues. From germline, CDR1 is MNHEY and CDR2 SMNVEV (reference sequence).

The rearrangement joins TRBV10-3 to TRBJ2-7; TRBD2 aligns across 8 bases. The CDR3 extends over 12 amino acids. V shed 6 bases and J 2 bases; nucleotides not matched to a gene: 0. Germline V gene data show CDR1 as ENHRY and CDR2 as SYGVKD. The CDR3 loop reads CAISGGAYEQYF. DNA of the CDR3: TGTGCCATCAGCGGGGGGGCCTACGAGCAGTACTTC.

V is TRBV10-2 and J is TRBJ1-1, with D possibly matching TRBD1 (6 bases). The V end lost 2 bases, the J end lost 0 bases, and 10 bases lay between the germline ends. CDR1 and CDR2 (germline): WSHSY, SAAADI. This CDR3 region has 15 residues. The CDR3 DNA reads as TGCGCCAGCAGTGAGCCCAGGGGCCTGAACACTGAAGCTTTCTTT. It translates to CASSEPRGLNTEAFF.

The chain combines TRBV27 with TRBJ1-2; D might be TRBD1 (5 bases). V was trimmed by 1 base and J by 3 bases, leaving 9 bases between them. The CDR3 consists of 14 residues. Germline V lookup: CDR1 MNHEY, CDR2 SMNVEV (reference sequence). The CDR3: CASSLWQGHYGYTF. In DNA, the CDR3 is TGTGCCAGCAGTTTATGGCAGGGCCACTATGGCTACACCTTC.

The rearrangement joins TRBV6-1 to TRBJ1-4; D unclear. The CDR3 spans 13 residues. CDR1 MNHNS and CDR2 SASEGT come from the germline V gene. The V end was cut by 2 bases, the J end by 8 bases, with 9 bases between. The CDR3 region is CASSENVGEKLFF. The CDR3 coding sequence is TGTGCCAGCAGTGAAAATGTGGGCGAAAAACTGTTTTTT.

This rearrangement joins TRBV30 to TRBJ1-5; perhaps TRBD1 as D (5 bases). V was pared by 5 bases and J by 5 bases, with 13 bases between. The germline V gene has CDR1 GTSNPN and CDR2 SVGIG (reference sequence). The CDR3 runs to 13 residues. The CDR3 DNA reads as TGTGCCTGGGCAGGGTATCGGGATCAGCCCCAGCATTTT. This translates into CAWAGYRDQPQHF.

CDR3 nucleotide sequence: TGTGCTAGTGGTTTAGGGGTCACTGAAGCTTTCTTT. Its translation: CASGLGVTEAFF. The rearrangement links TRBV12-5 to TRBJ1-1; D possibly corresponds to TRBD1 (5 bases). There are 12 residues in the CDR3. V was shortened by 3 bases and J by 4 bases, with 6 bases between the two germline ends. Germline V gene data show CDR1 as LGHNT and CDR2 as FRNRAP.

The gene calls are TRBV6-6 and TRBJ2-7; D might be TRBD2 (6 bases). V was shortened by 0 bases and J by 7 bases, with 13 bases between the two germline ends. The CDR3 covers 14 residues. The germline V gene encodes CDR1 MNHNY and CDR2 SVGAGI (reference sequence). The CDR3 DNA is TGTGCCAGCAGTTACTCGCAGATTGGGAGGGAGCAGTACTTC. It translates to CASSYSQIGREQYF.

Regarding this clone: The same CDR3 arises from other DNA sequences in this sample as well. The chain recombines TRBV12-3 or TRBV12-4 with TRBJ2-7; 8 bases fit TRBD2. This CDR3 region has 12 residues. Losses at the gene ends were 8 bases for V and 5 bases for J; bases not matched to a gene: 5. CDR3 protein: CASRRGGDEQYF. The CDR3, as DNA: TGTGCCAGCCGTCGGGGGGGGGACGAGCAGTACTTC.

The V gene is TRBV19, the J gene TRBJ1-6; 7 bases agree with TRBD1. The CDR3 has 13 amino acids. The junction had 5 bases not matched to a gene; V was cut back by 6 bases and J by 9 bases. Germline CDR1 and CDR2: LNHDA and SQIVND (reference sequence). The CDR3 region has the DNA TGTGCCAGTAGGAAGGGGGCGCGTTCACCCCTCCACTTT. Protein sequence: CASRKGARSPLHF.

V is TRBV11-2 and J is TRBJ1-3; no clear D. V dropped 2 bases and J dropped 5 bases, with 22 bases sitting between them. The CDR3 spans 18 residues. Germline V gives CDR1 SGHAT, CDR2 FQNNGV. The chain's CDR3 is CASSLPTGRNEERNTIYF. The CDR3 DNA sequence: TGTGCCAGCAGCTTACCAACGGGGAGAAATGAGGAGAGAAACACCATATATTTT.

The rearrangement uses TRBV11-2 and TRBJ1-1; D unresolved. Between the trimmed V and J ends, which lost 6 bases and 2 bases, there was a span of 19 bases. Germline V CDR1 and CDR2: SGHAT, FQNNGV. This CDR3 is built from 16 residues. CDR3 in amino acids: CASSFRRSPGNTEAFF. The CDR3 nucleotides read TGTGCCAGCAGTTTTCGACGGTCCCCGGGAAACACTGAAGCTTTCTTT.

This chain connects TRBV5-6 to TRBJ1-6, with 9 bases lining up with TRBD1. V lost 4 bases to trimming and J lost 6 bases; unmatched junction nucleotides: 5. CDR1 is SGHDT, CDR2 YYEEEE, per germline. The CDR3 contains 15 residues. This CDR3 is CASSQQGAINSPLHF. CDR3 nucleotide sequence: TGTGCCAGCAGCCAACAGGGGGCCATTAATTCACCCCTCCACTTT.

This chain's CDR3 is CASSLRDRGPGYTF. The DNA of the CDR3 is TGTGCCAGCAGCTTAAGAGACAGGGGGCCTGGCTACACCTTC. This sequence joins TRBV13 and TRBJ1-2; 10 positions agree with TRBD1. Germline trimming cut 2 bases from V and 7 bases from J; bases unmatched to any gene: 4. The CDR3 is 14 residues long. Germline V gives CDR1 PRHDT, CDR2 FYEKMQ (reference sequence).

This chain uses TRBV6-5 with TRBJ1-1; maybe TRBD1 (5 bases). V was trimmed by 6 bases and J by 5 bases, leaving 10 bases between them. The germline V gene encodes CDR1 MNHEY and CDR2 SVGAGI. This CDR3 is built from 12 residues. CDR3 residues: CASRSGFTEAFF. The DNA of the CDR3 is TGTGCCAGCAGATCAGGGTTTACTGAAGCTTTCTTT.

This chain links TRBV28 with TRBJ2-7, with no clear D. V lost 5 bases and J lost 0, with 14 bases in between. CDR3 size: 15 residues. Per germline, CDR1 MDHEN and CDR2 SYDVKM. Here the CDR3 DNA reads TGTGCCAGCAGTCCCACTGGCGGCCCCTCCTACGAGCAGTACTTC. Its protein product is CASSPTGGPSYEQYF.

The V call is TRBV27, the J call TRBJ1-2; TRBD1 matches at 7 bases. Germline lookup yields CDR1 MNHEY and CDR2 SMNVEV (reference sequence). V lost 5 bases to trimming and J lost 8 bases; unmatched junction nucleotides: 8. The CDR3 consists of 13 residues. CDR3 sequence reads: CASSPLRQGGYTF. The CDR3 coding sequence is TGTGCCAGCAGTCCCCTCAGACAGGGAGGCTACACCTTC.

This clone has a handful of counts. The chain recombines TRBV30 with TRBJ1-2, with a possible D match to TRBD1 (5 bases). This CDR3 comprises 11 residues. Germline V CDR1 and CDR2: GTSNPN, SVGIG (reference sequence). The V gene lost 3 bases and the J gene lost 7 bases, with 9 bases spanning the gap. The CDR3 DNA is TGTGCCTGGAGGCTGCAGGGTGGCTACACCTTC. It is translated as CAWRLQGGYTF.